Below are 20 T cell receptor beta chains sequenced from a single sample in a study of early T cells in non-severe SARS-CoV-2 infection. TCRdb re-called the 5' RACE reads through MiXCR, storing one row per CDR3 protein. The sample shows 50,000 to 60,000 distinct CDR3 sequences, under 9% of them seen only once. Sequenced material: whole blood, taken at baseline. The origin of the receptors is an adult who was a healthcare worker with PCR-confirmed SARS-CoV-2 infection or an uninfected control (not recorded which).

The table lists this clonotype with many counts. The V and J genes are TRBV11-2 and TRBJ1-1; no definite D call. Germline CDR1 and CDR2: SGHAT and FQNNGV. Trimming took 0 bases from V and 8 from J, leaving 7 bases between them. CDR3 length: 12 residues. CDR3 coding DNA: TGTGCCAGCAGCTTAGATCTGGGGGAAGCTTTCTTT. It codes for CASSLDLGEAFF.

The gene calls are TRBV6-1 and TRBJ1-2; D unclear. This CDR3 comprises 12 residues. Germline-derived CDR1 and CDR2 are MNHNS and SASEGT. The V end was cut by 1 base, the J end by 4 bases, with 4 bases between. In nucleotides, the CDR3 is TGTGCCAGCAGTGAAGTTAGCTATGGCTACACCTTC. Protein sequence: CASSEVSYGYTF.

This clonotype has ten or more counts. V usage is TRBV7-2 and J usage is TRBJ2-7; tentatively, D is TRBD1 (8 bases). V was pared by 5 bases and J by 2 bases, with 13 bases between. This CDR3 contains 14 residues. Per the germline V gene, CDR1 is SGHTA and CDR2 is FQGNSA. CDR3 sequence reads: CASSKAGQAYEQYF. CDR3 coding DNA: TGTGCCAGCAGCAAAGCGGGACAGGCCTACGAGCAGTACTTC.

This clonotype was counted ten times or more. The chain is built from TRBV30 and TRBJ1-2; TRBD1 is a possible D gene (6 bases). Per the germline V gene, CDR1 is GTSNPN and CDR2 is SVGIG (reference sequence). Trimming stripped 3 bases from V and 4 bases from J, with 12 bases between. The CDR3 is 13 amino acids. CDR3 nucleotides: TGTGCCTGGAGCGGGACGGGGGCCTATGGCTACACCTTC. It translates to CAWSGTGAYGYTF.

V gene TRBV12-2 combines with J gene TRBJ2-1; TRBD2, the D gene given by the table, was not confirmed from the DNA. TRBV12-2 corresponds to a pseudogene. CDR3 length: 18 residues. CDR3 sequence: CASRSPFTSGRFYNEQFF. For the CDR3, the DNA is TGTGCAAGTCGCTCCCCGTTTACTAGCGGGAGATTTTACAATGAGCAGTTCTTC.

This clonotype was seen a few times. The rearrangement uses TRBV4-1 and TRBJ2-7; 16 positions match TRBD2. The ends lost 0 bases at V and 2 bases at J; junction bases unmatched: 1. The CDR3 extends over 17 amino acids. Germline V lookup: CDR1 MGHRA, CDR2 YSYEKL. DNA for the CDR3: TGCGCCAGCAGCCAAGATGGGACTAGCGGGAGGGCCTACGAGCAGTACTTC. Its protein product is CASSQDGTSGRAYEQYF.

This clonotype showed up just a few times. The rearrangement joins TRBV7-8 to TRBJ2-5, with 7 nucleotides matching TRBD2. CDR3 length: 16 residues. Germline-derived CDR1 and CDR2 are SGHVS and FQNEAQ. With V trimmed by 1 base and J by 1 base, 6 bases remained unmatched. The CDR3 spells CASSLEWEGPQETQYF. CDR3 DNA sequence: TGTGCCAGCAGCTTAGAGTGGGAGGGTCCCCAAGAGACCCAGTACTTC.

The CDR3 DNA follows: TGTGCCAGCAGCAAAGGGAAGGAGAGGACAGAAGGGGGCTACACCTTC. It codes for CASSKGKERTEGGYTF. The chain links TRBV21-1 to TRBJ1-2; the DNA was not compared with TRBD1, the D call given in the table. TRBV21-1 is a recognized pseudogene. The CDR3 extends over 16 amino acids.

There are many counts of this clonotype. The chain uses TRBV27 and TRBJ1-6; D call uncertain. In germline, CDR1 is MNHEY, CDR2 SMNVEV (reference sequence). V was shortened by 2 bases and J by 1 base, with 12 bases between the two germline ends. This CDR3 region has 17 residues. The CDR3 loop is CASSLSGPRSYNSPLHF. Written as DNA, the CDR3 is TGTGCCAGCAGTTTAAGCGGGCCGAGATCCTATAATTCACCCCTCCACTTT.

Notes on this clonotype: The junction departs from the called germline gene at one end, perhaps through a read error. The chain combines TRBV24-1 with TRBJ1-1; a weak D match, TRBD1 (5 bases). The CDR3 sequence is 14 residues long. Germline V gene lookup returns CDR1 KGHDR and CDR2 SFDVKD. The CDR3 reads CATSEGLDGTGAFF. In DNA form, the CDR3 reads TGTGCCACCAGTGAGGGGCTGGACGGGACTGGAGCTTTCTTT.

This clonotype occurred many times. The chain combines TRBV12-3 or TRBV12-4 with TRBJ1-1; perhaps TRBD1 as D (5 bases). Trimming took off 3 bases at V and 1 base at J, with 18 bases between the two ends. The CDR3 extends over 17 amino acids. CDR3: CASSFALGEAGNTEAFF. The CDR3 nucleotides are TGTGCCAGCAGTTTTGCGTTAGGGGAAGCGGGGAACACTGAAGCTTTCTTT.

This clonotype showed up just a few times. The V gene is TRBV7-9, the J gene TRBJ2-3; D may match TRBD1 or TRBD2 (5 bases each). Trimming shortened V by 7 bases and J by 4 bases, and 15 bases separated the two germline ends. The CDR3 totals 14 residues. Germline CDR1 reads SEHNR; CDR2 reads FQNEAQ (reference sequence). CDR3 region: CASIGDRGPDTQYF. The CDR3 nucleotides are TGTGCCAGCATAGGTGACCGGGGCCCAGATACGCAGTATTTT.

This clonotype has ten or more counts. The CDR3 here is CASSRGDRVNEKLFF. The CDR3 nucleotides are TGCGCCAGCAGTCGAGGGGACAGGGTGAATGAAAAACTGTTTTTT. This chain connects TRBV10-2 to TRBJ1-4; 9 bases match TRBD1. CDR3 length: 15 residues. The germline CDR1 and CDR2 sequences are WSHSY and SAAADI. V was clipped by 5 bases and J by 5 bases; unmatched bases: 6.

The rearrangement joins TRBV7-9 to TRBJ2-7; maybe TRBD1 (6 bases). Germline V gene lookup returns CDR1 SEHNR and CDR2 FQNEAQ (reference sequence). The V gene lost 5 bases and the J gene lost 3 bases, with 11 bases spanning the gap. CDR3 length equals 13 residues. CDR3 DNA: TGTGCCAGCAGCCGGGACACCCACTACGAGCAGTACTTC. Translating gives CASSRDTHYEQYF.

This chain connects TRBV19 to TRBJ2-7; possible D gene TRBD1, 6 bases. Germline loops: CDR1 LNHDA, CDR2 SQIVND (reference sequence). The CDR3 totals 15 residues. V was pared by 0 bases and J by 2 bases, with 11 bases between. In nucleotides, the CDR3 is TGTGCCAGTAGTATAGAAGGCAGGGGAACCTACGAGCAGTACTTC. It yields the protein CASSIEGRGTYEQYF.

The V and J genes are TRBV12-2 and TRBJ2-7; whether TRBD2, the table's D call, matches the DNA was not checked. TRBV12-2 is a listed pseudogene. The CDR3 has 16 residues. CDR3 sequence (DNA): TGTGCAAGTCGCTTAGCTGGGACTAGCGGGACCTACGAGCAGTACTTC. This encodes CASRLAGTSGTYEQYF.

The chain uses TRBV25-1 and TRBJ2-1; tentative D call: TRBD1 (6 bases). The ends were cut back, 3 bases at V and 2 bases at J, with 14 bases in the middle. The CDR3 consists of 16 residues. Germline CDR1 and CDR2: MGHDK and SYGVNS. Here the CDR3 DNA reads TGTGCCAGCAGTGAGCTTCAAAGGACAGCCTACAATGAGCAGTTCTTC. It codes for CASSELQRTAYNEQFF.

This clonotype was counted many times. The chain employs TRBV6-6 and TRBJ2-1; TRBD2 agrees at 8 bases. The germline gives CDR1 MNHNY, CDR2 SVGAGI (reference sequence). The ends lost 7 bases at V and 6 bases at J; junction bases unmatched: 11. The CDR3 sequence is 15 residues long. In DNA form, the CDR3 reads TGTGCCAGCACCGCCCGACTAGCGATGTCCAATGAGCAGTTCTTC. Its translation is CASTARLAMSNEQFF.

The chain combines TRBV30 with TRBJ2-4, with 11 bases that match TRBD1. The CDR3 extends over 17 amino acids. V trimming: 1 base; J trimming: 3 bases; junction bases outside the gene matches: 8. CDR1 is GTSNPN, CDR2 SVGIG, per germline (reference sequence). The CDR3: CAWSGYGQGAVKNIQYF. In DNA, the CDR3 is TGTGCCTGGAGTGGCTACGGACAGGGGGCCGTCAAAAACATTCAGTACTTC.

The V call is TRBV20-1, the J call TRBJ1-5; possible D gene TRBD1, 6 bases. Trimming cost V 0 bases and J 0 bases, with 12 bases left between them. There are 16 residues in the CDR3. Germline CDR1 DFQATT, CDR2 SNEGSKA (reference sequence). Written as DNA, the CDR3 is TGCAGTGCTAGAGATCGTAGAGGGGGTAGCAATCAGCCCCAGCATTTT. Its protein product is CSARDRRGGSNQPQHF.